This TCR beta chain was documented in a study of T-cell memory formation after mild COVID-19. Background on the study: The TCR clusters were mostly specific to one donor.

General study results and limits: Among contracting clones, CD4+ were mainly CM/EM and CD8+ enriched in EMRA. SARS-CoV-2 specificity was not confirmed for second-wave clones peaking on day 37. Some clones that responded turned up in pre-infection memory, which suggests that cross-reactive memory joined in.

This clonotype was detected ten times or more. What it binds is not known. Each CDR3 protein is one row after TCRdb ran MiXCR on the 5' RACE reads. Altogether around 300,000 distinct CDR3 sequences are present, under 20% being singletons, with the ten largest covering around 23%. Between the trimmed V and J ends, which lost 3 bases and 2 bases, there was a span of 8 bases. Germline values: CDR1 MGHRA, CDR2 YSYEKL. This CDR3 is built from 13 residues. Input material: PBMCs or a T cell subset sorted from them (not recorded which). The sequence came from a man between 18 and 29 years old who had mild COVID-19 (a few samples of this study predate the infection). Cell type and time point are not known. J is TRBJ2-7 and V is TRBV4-1; no reliable D call. CDR3 region: CASSHAQTYEQYF. DNA of the CDR3: TGCGCCAGCAGCCATGCACAAACCTACGAGCAGTACTTC.